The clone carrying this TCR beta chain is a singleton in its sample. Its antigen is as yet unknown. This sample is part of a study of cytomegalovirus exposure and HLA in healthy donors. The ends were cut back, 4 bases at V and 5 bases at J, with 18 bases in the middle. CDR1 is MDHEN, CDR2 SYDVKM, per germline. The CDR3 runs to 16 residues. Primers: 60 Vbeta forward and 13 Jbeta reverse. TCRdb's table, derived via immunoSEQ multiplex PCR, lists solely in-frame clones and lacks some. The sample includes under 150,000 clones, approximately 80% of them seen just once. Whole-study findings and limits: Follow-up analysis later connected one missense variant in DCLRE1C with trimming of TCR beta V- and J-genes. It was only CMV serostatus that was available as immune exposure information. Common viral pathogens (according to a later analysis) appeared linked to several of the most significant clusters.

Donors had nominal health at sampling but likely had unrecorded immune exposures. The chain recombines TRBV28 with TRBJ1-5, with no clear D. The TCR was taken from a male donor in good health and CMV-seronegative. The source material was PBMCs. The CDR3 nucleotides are TGTGCCAGCAGTTACCCGAGGGCCGAGGGCGATCAGCCCCAGCATTTT. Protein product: CASSYPRAEGDQPQHF.